This T cell receptor beta chain came from a study of T cell changes during pregnancy in multiple sclerosis. Some clones are missing from TCRdb's copy, which holds only in-frame ones; the method was immunoSEQ multiplex PCR. The table shows some 70,000 clones, with 75% to 95% occurring only once. Germline values: CDR1 LNHDA, CDR2 SQIVND (reference sequence). The CDR3 contains 15 residues. After removal of 1 base from V and 4 bases from J, the junction contained 6 bases not matched to a gene. The receptor's source is a female donor with multiple sclerosis, enrolled in a pregnancy study. The material was peripheral blood, obtained in the first trimester of pregnancy. The chain employs TRBV19 and TRBJ1-2; 7 nucleotides agree with TRBD1. This chain's CDR3 is CASSIGQGRSYGYTF. CDR3 sequence (DNA): TGTGCCAGTAGTATAGGACAGGGAAGGAGCTATGGCTACACCTTC.